Below are 24 T cell receptor beta chains sequenced from a single sample in a study of blood T cell repertoires in COVID-19. Method: immunoSEQ multiplex PCR; TCRdb's copy keeps in-frame clones and lacks some. The sample lists some 270,000 clones, 80% to 85% occurring once. The sequencing sample was made of PBMCs or T cells enriched from blood (not recorded which). These receptors were collected from a man aged 45-65 years who had recovered from COVID-19.

This chain connects TRBV6-2 or TRBV6-3 to TRBJ2-7; D perhaps matches TRBD1 (5 bases). CDR3 length: 16 residues. The V end lost 0 bases, the J end lost 2 bases, and 14 bases lay between the germline ends. Germline lookup yields CDR1 MNHEY and CDR2 SVGEGT. CDR3 residues: CASSYSATAITYEQYF. Here the CDR3 DNA reads TGTGCCAGCAGTTACTCAGCGACAGCGATTACCTACGAGCAGTACTTC.

This clone occurred many times. This chain joins TRBV12-3 or TRBV12-4 and TRBJ2-5; D perhaps matches TRBD2 (6 bases). V lost 4 bases to trimming and J lost 5 bases, with 11 bases between them. This CDR3 spans 13 amino acids. CDR3 sequence: CASSYGGEETQYF. The CDR3 DNA reads TGTGCCAGCAGTTACGGCGGGGAGGAGACCCAGTACTTC.

This rearrangement joins TRBV19 to TRBJ2-5, with D possibly being TRBD2 (6 bases). Germline V gene lookup returns CDR1 LNHDA and CDR2 SQIVND (reference sequence). The CDR3 covers 13 residues. V was cut by 8 bases and J by 1 base, with 11 bases left in between. DNA for the CDR3: TGTGCCAGTGGAGAGCGGGTCCAAGAGACCCAGTACTTC. Protein product: CASGERVQETQYF.

The chain recombines TRBV15 with TRBJ2-3; D remains ambiguous. Germline V gene lookup returns CDR1 LNHNV and CDR2 YYDKDF (reference sequence). This CDR3 region has 15 residues. The germline V and J ends were trimmed by 5 bases and 3 bases, with 15 bases remaining between them. Here the CDR3 DNA reads TGTGCCACCAGCCGAGTTCAGTCTCGTACAGATACGCAGTATTTT. Residues: CATSRVQSRTDTQYF.

This chain links TRBV11-3 with TRBJ1-1, with D unresolved. The V end lost 5 bases, the J end lost 1 base, and 11 bases lay between the germline ends. There are 14 residues in the CDR3. The germline gives CDR1 SGHNT, CDR2 YENEEA. The CDR3 here is CASSQTRRNTEAFF. CDR3 in DNA: TGTGCCAGCAGCCAGACGCGGAGGAACACTGAAGCTTTCTTT.

This clone showed up just once. This chain uses TRBV18 with TRBJ2-3; 14 bases match TRBD2. V was clipped by 3 bases and J by 5 bases; unmatched bases: 13. The CDR3 covers 19 residues. Germline values: CDR1 KGHSH, CDR2 LQKENI. The CDR3 bases are TGTGCCAGCTCACCCCAAGGGAAGGGACTAGCGGGGGTGATAGATACGCAGTATTTT. As protein: CASSPQGKGLAGVIDTQYF.

V and J are TRBV5-5 and TRBJ2-2; D ambiguous. V lost 4 bases to trimming and J lost 6 bases, with 13 bases between them. Germline V gene data show CDR1 as SGHKS and CDR2 as YYEKEE (reference sequence). The CDR3 is 14 residues long. The CDR3 nucleotides read TGTGCCAGCAGCCTCACCATTCCAGCCGGGGAGCTGTTTTTT. Protein sequence: CASSLTIPAGELFF.

The gene calls are TRBV7-6 and TRBJ1-1; D gene unclear. Germline CDR1 reads SGHVS; CDR2 reads FNYEAQ. This CDR3 has 14 residues. V was clipped by 5 bases and J by 4 bases, with 14 bases between them. The CDR3 reads CASSLATGPTEAFF. The CDR3 DNA is TGTGCCAGCAGCCTCGCCACCGGTCCCACTGAAGCTTTCTTT.

This sequence joins TRBV7-9 and TRBJ2-1, with 10 bases aligning to TRBD2. The germline CDR1 and CDR2 sequences are SEHNR and FQNEAQ (reference sequence). V was pared by 4 bases and J by 4 bases, with 1 base of the junction left unmatched. The CDR3 loop spans 14 amino acids. This CDR3 reads CASSSTSGYNEQFF. CDR3 sequence (DNA): TGTGCCAGCAGCTCGACTAGCGGGTACAATGAGCAGTTCTTC.

The V call is TRBV5-1, the J call TRBJ1-2; 7 nucleotides line up with TRBD1. This CDR3 has 14 amino acids. The V gene end was trimmed by 3 bases and the J gene end by 4 bases; junction bases not matched to a gene: 6. Germline CDR1 is SGHRS and CDR2 is YFSETQ. The DNA of the CDR3 is TGCGCCAGCAGCTGGTCAGGGGGAGGCTATGGCTACACCTTC. It yields the protein CASSWSGGGYGYTF.

V and J are TRBV5-3 and TRBJ1-4; 9 bases fit TRBD1. TRBV5-3 is filed as an ORF, its function uncertain. The J segment lost 2 bases and the V segment lost 1 base, leaving 6 bases of the junction unmatched. CDR3 length: 17 residues. CDR3: CARSLFGTGWTNEKLFF. The CDR3 DNA reads as TGTGCCAGAAGCTTGTTTGGGACAGGGTGGACTAATGAAAAACTGTTTTTT.

J is TRBJ1-2 and V is TRBV4-2; D is perhaps TRBD1 (5 bases). CDR1 and CDR2 (germline): LGHNA, YNFKEQ. CDR3 length: 13 residues. Trimming pared 0 bases from V and 8 bases from J, leaving 10 bases between. CDR3 amino acids: CASSQDPRTGYTF. CDR3 DNA sequence: TGTGCCAGCAGCCAAGATCCGCGGACAGGCTACACCTTC.

V and J are TRBV12-2 and TRBJ2-2; the listed D gene, TRBD1, was not tested against the DNA. TRBV12-2 is a pseudogene locus. This CDR3 is 18 amino acids long. CDR3 residues: CASRLGIRGQGGTGELFF. The CDR3 nucleotides are TGTGCAAGTCGCTTAGGGATTAGGGGACAGGGAGGAACCGGGGAGCTGTTTTTT.

The count of this clone is one. The chain has TRBV2 and TRBJ1-5, with D perhaps matching TRBD1 (6 bases). This CDR3 comprises 17 residues. Trimming removed 9 bases at V and 4 bases at J, with 25 bases between. CDR1 and CDR2 from the germline V gene are SNHLY and FYNNEI. The CDR3 region is CASGSGGTTIKNQPQHF. Here the CDR3 DNA reads TGTGCCAGTGGCTCGGGGGGGACAACTATCAAGAATCAGCCCCAGCATTTT.

J is TRBJ1-5 and V is TRBV18, with D perhaps matching TRBD1 (5 bases). V lost 5 bases and J 0 bases, leaving 11 bases between the germline ends. The germline CDR1 and CDR2 sequences are KGHSH and LQKENI. CDR3 size: 15 residues. The CDR3 region is CASSSRGNSNQPQHF. In DNA, the CDR3 is TGTGCCAGCTCATCTCGGGGGAATAGCAATCAGCCCCAGCATTTT. Supplemented by reference TRBV18 and TRBJ1-5, the full variable domain reads NAGVMQNPRHLVRRRGQEARLRCSPMKGHSHVYWYRQLPEEGLKFMVYLQKENIIDESGMPKERFSAEFPKEGPSILRIQQVVRGDSAAYFCASSSRGNSNQPQHFGDGTRLSIL.

The chain combines TRBV6-4 with TRBJ2-1; 12 nucleotides align to TRBD1. The CDR3 has 15 residues. V shed 6 bases, J shed 7 bases, and the junction held 7 bases outside the gene matches. From germline, CDR1 is MRHNA and CDR2 SNTAGT. The CDR3 here is CASREGQGAENEQFF. The CDR3 DNA sequence: TGTGCCAGCAGAGAGGGACAGGGGGCTGAGAATGAGCAGTTCTTC.

This chain uses TRBV3-1 (or the pseudogene TRBV3-2) with TRBJ1-5; weak D call: TRBD1 (5 bases). Germline V gene data show CDR1 as LGHDT and CDR2 as YNNKEL (reference sequence). This CDR3 has 18 amino acids. The ends were cut back, 1 base at V and 6 bases at J, with 22 bases in the middle. For the CDR3, the DNA is TGTGCCAGCAGCCAAGCGGGTTGGGAGGGGTCCGCAGGTCAGCCCCAGCATTTT. Translated: CASSQAGWEGSAGQPQHF.

This chain joins TRBV5-6 and TRBJ1-6; unclear D gene. The CDR3 has 14 residues. Germline V CDR1 and CDR2: SGHDT, YYEEEE. The V end lost 4 bases, the J end lost 3 bases, and 8 bases lay between the germline ends. CDR3 residues: CASSEAGYNSPLHF. The CDR3 DNA reads as TGTGCCAGCAGCGAAGCAGGCTATAATTCACCCCTCCACTTT.

V gene TRBV7-2 combines with J gene TRBJ2-5, with 13 bases fitting TRBD2. V was pared by 4 bases and J by 5 bases, with 4 bases of the junction left unmatched. This CDR3 has 15 amino acids. Germline V gene lookup returns CDR1 SGHTA and CDR2 FQGNSA. The DNA of the CDR3 is TGTGCCAGCAGCTCCCGGACTAGCGGGAGTGAGACCCAGTACTTC. Amino acid sequence: CASSSRTSGSETQYF.

This chain's CDR3 is CAIGNGLWGNTIYF. CDR3 DNA: TGTGCCATCGGGAACGGCTTATGGGGAAACACCATATATTTT. The chain has TRBV27 and TRBJ1-3; D is ambiguous. CDR1 is MNHEY and CDR2 is SMNVEV in the germline V gene (reference sequence). This CDR3 has 14 residues. V was trimmed by 10 bases and J by 4 bases, leaving 17 bases between them.

This chain uses TRBV5-5 with TRBJ1-5; 9 bases line up with TRBD1. The CDR3 has 15 residues. The V segment lost 4 bases and the J segment 0 bases; nucleotides outside the gene matches: 2. The germline V gene encodes CDR1 SGHKS and CDR2 YYEKEE (reference sequence). The CDR3 region has the DNA TGTGCCAGCAGCCGGACAGGGGATAGCAATCAGCCCCAGCATTTT. Protein product: CASSRTGDSNQPQHF.

The chain combines TRBV18 with TRBJ2-7; 11 bases are a match to TRBD1. CDR1 and CDR2 from the germline V gene are KGHSH and LQKENI. This CDR3 is built from 16 residues. Losses at the gene ends were 4 bases for V and 0 bases for J; bases not matched to a gene: 5. CDR3 nucleotide sequence: TGTGCCAGCTCACTGGGGACAGGGGGGCTCTCCTACGAGCAGTACTTC. Its protein is CASSLGTGGLSYEQYF. Drawing the rest from reference TRBV18 and TRBJ2-7, the complete variable domain is NAGVMQNPRHLVRRRGQEARLRCSPMKGHSHVYWYRQLPEEGLKFMVYLQKENIIDESGMPKERFSAEFPKEGPSILRIQQVVRGDSAAYFCASSLGTGGLSYEQYFGPGTRLTVT.

This chain links TRBV27 with TRBJ2-1, with 13 bases identical to TRBD2. Germline assignment: CDR1 MNHEY and CDR2 SMNVEV (reference sequence). Trimming took 6 bases from V and 0 from J; bases not matched to a gene: 8. The CDR3 sequence is 18 residues long. The CDR3 reads CASSIGTSGKSSYNEQFF. The CDR3 DNA reads TGTGCCAGCAGCATCGGGACTAGCGGGAAGAGCTCCTACAATGAGCAGTTCTTC.

CDR3 nucleotide sequence: TGTGCCAGCAGCAGAGCCGGGACAGGCAATGACGAGCAGTACTTC. This codes for CASSRAGTGNDEQYF. The V and J genes are TRBV7-9 and TRBJ2-7; 8 nucleotides agree with TRBD1. Trimming took 5 bases from V and 5 from J; bases not matched to a gene: 11. This CDR3 is built from 15 residues. Germline CDR1 is SEHNR and CDR2 is FQNEAQ (reference sequence). Combining the CDR3 with reference TRBV7-9 and TRBJ2-7 gives the whole variable domain DTGVSQNPRHKITKRGQNVTFRCDPISEHNRLYWYRQTLGQGPEFLTYFQNEAQLEKSRLLSDRFSAERPKGSFSTLEIQRTEQGDSAMYLCASSRAGTGNDEQYFGPGTRLTVT.